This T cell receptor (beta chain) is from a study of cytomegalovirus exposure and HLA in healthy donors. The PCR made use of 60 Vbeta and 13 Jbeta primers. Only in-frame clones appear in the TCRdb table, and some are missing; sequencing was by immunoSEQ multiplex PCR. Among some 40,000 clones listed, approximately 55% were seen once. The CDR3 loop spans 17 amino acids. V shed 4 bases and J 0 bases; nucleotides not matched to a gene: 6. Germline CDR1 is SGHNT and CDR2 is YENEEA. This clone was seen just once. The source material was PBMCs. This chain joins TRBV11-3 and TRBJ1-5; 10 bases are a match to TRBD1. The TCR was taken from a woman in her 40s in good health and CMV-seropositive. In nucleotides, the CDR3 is TGTGCCAGCAGCTCCGGGACAGGGGACGATAGCAATCAGCCCCAGCATTTT. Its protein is CASSSGTGDDSNQPQHF.